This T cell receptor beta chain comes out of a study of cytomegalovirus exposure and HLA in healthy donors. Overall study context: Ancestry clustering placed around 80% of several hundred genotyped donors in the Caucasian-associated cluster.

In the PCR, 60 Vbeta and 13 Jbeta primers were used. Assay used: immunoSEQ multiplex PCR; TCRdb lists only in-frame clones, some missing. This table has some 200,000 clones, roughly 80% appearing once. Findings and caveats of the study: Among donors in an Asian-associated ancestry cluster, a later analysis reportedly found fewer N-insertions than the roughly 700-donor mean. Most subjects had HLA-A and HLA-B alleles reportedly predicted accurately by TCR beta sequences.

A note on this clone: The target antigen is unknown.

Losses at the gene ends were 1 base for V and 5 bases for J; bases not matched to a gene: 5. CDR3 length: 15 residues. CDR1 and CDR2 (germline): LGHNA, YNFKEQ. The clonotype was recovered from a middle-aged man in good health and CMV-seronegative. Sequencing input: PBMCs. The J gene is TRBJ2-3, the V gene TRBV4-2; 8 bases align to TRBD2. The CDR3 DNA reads TGTGCCAGCAGCCAAGTCGGGGGGGCTGGAGATACGCAGTATTTT. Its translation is CASSQVGGAGDTQYF.